These 20 T cell receptor beta chains came from one sample sequenced in a study of metastatic and nonmetastatic thyroid tumors. TCRdb ran MiXCR on the PCR reads. The sample includes about 39,000 clones, approximately 20% of them seen just once. Not a single patient had been given any form of treatment at any point before undergoing thyroid surgery. Sequencing input: blood. The receptors were gathered from a female donor with papillary thyroid cancer or a benign thyroid nodule (not recorded which). Some clones in this sample may be carry-over from other donors' samples.

Comments on this clone: This may stem from a read error, because a much larger clone lies one nucleotide away. The same CDR3 is also encoded by other DNA sequences in this sample. This chain links TRBV3-1 with TRBJ2-3, with TRBD2 matching 10 bases. CDR3 size: 17 residues. In germline, CDR1 is LGHDT, CDR2 YNNKEL (reference sequence). As DNA, the CDR3 is TGTGCCAGTAGCCTCAAGGGGCTAGCGGGAGTACGACATACGCAGTATTTT. Translating gives CASSLKGLAGVRHTQYF.

This clone was seen ten or more times. The chain recombines TRBV20-1 with TRBJ2-7, with 9 bases matching TRBD2. Germline V CDR1 and CDR2: DFQATT, SNEGSKA (reference sequence). CDR3 length: 12 residues. J was trimmed by 13 bases and V by 6 bases; bases with no gene match: 13. The CDR3 reads CSAASGDYLDYF. In DNA, the CDR3 is TGCAGTGCGGCTAGCGGGGATTACCTTGATTACTTC.

A note on this clone: Its ends do not fully match the called genes, so a read error is possible. The chain links TRBV7-3 to TRBJ1-1; D is unclear. CDR1 and CDR2 (germline): SGHTA, FQGTGA. This CDR3 comprises 13 residues. CDR3 loop: CASSRGGPREDFF. CDR3 nucleotides: TGTGCCAGCAGCCGGGGAGGCCCGCGTGAAGATTTCTTT. Together with reference TRBV7-3 and TRBJ1-1, the CDR3 gives the full variable domain: GAGVSQTPSNKVTEKGKYVELRCDPISGHTALYWYRQSLGQGPEFLIYFQGTGAADDSGLPNDRFFAVRPEGSVSTLKIQRTERGDSAVYLCASSRGGPREDFFGQGTRLTVV.

This clone was seen many times. The chain combines TRBV6-5 with TRBJ2-6, with TRBD1 identical over 8 bases. Germline loops: CDR1 MNHEY, CDR2 SVGAGI. CDR3 length: 18 residues. Trimming took 6 bases from V and 3 from J; bases not matched to a gene: 13. The CDR3 is CASSSGTGLLRGANVLTF. As DNA, the CDR3 is TGTGCCAGCAGCTCCGGGACAGGTCTATTACGTGGGGCCAACGTCCTGACTTTC.

This clone showed up many times. The V and J genes are TRBV28 and TRBJ2-3; no reliable D call. Trimming took off 8 bases at V and 0 bases at J, with 6 bases between the two ends. Germline V lookup: CDR1 MDHEN, CDR2 SYDVKM. The CDR3 is 12 residues long. In DNA, the CDR3 is TGTGCCAGCCGGCACAGCACAGATACGCAGTATTTT. Amino acid sequence: CASRHSTDTQYF.

In this sample, this clone turned up many times. V and J are TRBV29-1 and TRBJ2-3; 8 bases agree with TRBD1. The CDR3 extends over 13 amino acids. V lost 8 bases to trimming and J lost 2 bases; unmatched junction nucleotides: 6. From germline, CDR1 is SQVTM and CDR2 ANQGSEA. The CDR3 reads CSCWDRITDTQYF. CDR3 DNA sequence: TGCAGCTGTTGGGACAGGATCACAGATACGCAGTATTTT.

The table lists this clone with many counts. The CDR3 DNA reads TGTGCCAGCGTCGACTGGGTAGAGACCCAGTACTTC. This encodes CASVDWVETQYF. This chain joins TRBV2 and TRBJ2-5; D is unclear. Trimming stripped 8 bases from V and 4 bases from J, with 11 bases between. CDR3 length: 12 amino acids. Germline V CDR1 and CDR2: SNHLY, FYNNEI.

This clone was recorded many times. The rearrangement joins TRBV20-1 to TRBJ2-1; D may match TRBD1 or TRBD2 (5 bases each). The CDR3 contains 12 residues. Germline CDR1 and CDR2: DFQATT and SNEGSKA (reference sequence). The V end lost 5 bases, the J end lost 7 bases, and 12 bases lay between the germline ends. CDR3 protein: CSALRGGNEQFF. For the CDR3, the DNA is TGCAGTGCTCTGAGGGGCGGTAATGAGCAGTTCTTC.

On this clone: This sample also contains other DNA sequences that code for the same CDR3. This chain links TRBV6-1 with TRBJ1-1, with D uncertain. Germline V gene sequence: CDR1 MNHNS, CDR2 SASEGT. Trimming left V 6 bases short and J 5 bases short, with 10 bases between. The CDR3 has 12 residues. CDR3 sequence: CASSVGVTEAFF. The CDR3 DNA sequence: TGTGCCAGCAGCGTAGGCGTTACTGAAGCTTTCTTT.

By share of the sample, this clone is medium-sized. The V call is TRBV6-1, the J call TRBJ2-7; 14 bases match TRBD2. CDR1 is MNHNS, CDR2 SASEGT, per germline. CDR3 size: 16 residues. The V segment lost 1 base and the J segment 7 bases; nucleotides outside the gene matches: 6. DNA for the CDR3: TGTGCCAGCAGTGAAGGACTAGCGGGAGGGCCTAAAGAGCAGTACTTC. This codes for CASSEGLAGGPKEQYF.

The sample holds many counts of this clone. The V call is TRBV11-1, the J call TRBJ1-2; TRBD1 might be the D (6 bases). Trimming cost V 2 bases and J 6 bases, with 13 bases left between them. This CDR3 contains 14 residues. Germline V lookup: CDR1 SGHAT, CDR2 FQDESV (reference sequence). The CDR3 protein is CASSLTTGNDGYTF. DNA of the CDR3: TGTGCCAGCAGCTTAACAACAGGGAATGATGGCTACACCTTC.

The V gene is TRBV6-1, the J gene TRBJ1-5; 7 nucleotides align to TRBD1. Germline loops: CDR1 MNHNS, CDR2 SASEGT. The CDR3 extends over 16 amino acids. Trimming removed 2 bases from V and 3 bases from J; junction bases left unmatched: 7. CDR3 region: CASSEKLGGLNQPQHF. The CDR3 coding sequence is TGTGCCAGCAGTGAAAAGCTAGGGGGCCTCAATCAGCCCCAGCATTTT.

This clone has more than one count but fewer than ten. Since no conserved phenylalanine or tryptophan closes the CDR3, a read error is the likely cause. This sequence joins TRBV19 and TRBJ2-7; 7 bases align to TRBD1. Germline assignment: CDR1 LNHDA and CDR2 SQIVND (reference sequence). This CDR3 comprises 14 residues. The CDR3 reads CVSSLGQNSYEQYL. The DNA of the CDR3 is TGTGTCAGTAGTCTGGGACAGAACTCCTACGAGCAGTACCTC.

The table lists this clone with many counts. This chain connects TRBV4-1 to TRBJ1-2; no clear D. This CDR3 has 14 amino acids. V lost 5 bases and J 4 bases, leaving 14 bases between the germline ends. Per germline, CDR1 MGHRA and CDR2 YSYEKL. CDR3 region: CASSIRLEGYGYTF. The CDR3 DNA is TGCGCCAGCAGCATACGACTCGAGGGCTATGGCTACACCTTC.

This chain connects TRBV6-6 to TRBJ2-3; D ambiguous. The germline CDR1 and CDR2 sequences are MNHNY and SVGAGI (reference sequence). V was pared by 2 bases and J by 4 bases, with 10 bases between. The CDR3 is 14 amino acids. The CDR3 nucleotides read TGTGCCAGCAGTTACCTCACGTGGGCAGATACGCAGTATTTT. Residues: CASSYLTWADTQYF.

This clone was seen at least ten times. The chain joins TRBV20-1 to TRBJ1-3; D remains ambiguous. The CDR3 is 13 residues long. V lost 5 bases, J lost 0 bases, and 8 bases lay in between. Germline V gene lookup returns CDR1 DFQATT and CDR2 SNEGSKA (reference sequence). The CDR3 loop is CSAWTASGNTIYF. The CDR3 bases are TGCAGTGCTTGGACCGCCTCTGGAAACACCATATATTTT.

The rearrangement joins TRBV4-1 to TRBJ1-1; perhaps TRBD1 as D (5 bases). Germline V gene sequence: CDR1 MGHRA, CDR2 YSYEKL. CDR3 size: 18 residues. V was cut by 4 bases and J by 1 base, with 22 bases left in between. The CDR3 sequence is CASSRLYSAGTPNTEAFF. DNA of the CDR3: TGCGCCAGCAGCCGATTATACTCAGCGGGGACCCCGAACACTGAAGCTTTCTTT.

This clone was counted many times. The CDR3, as DNA: TGTGCCAGCAGTTACGTGGCGGGGGGAAGGGAGCAGTTCTTC. Translated, it gives CASSYVAGGREQFF. The chain employs TRBV6-2 or TRBV6-3 and TRBJ2-1; 8 nucleotides agree with TRBD2. CDR1 and CDR2 from the germline V gene are MNHEY and SVGEGT. The CDR3 sequence is 14 residues long. V trimming: 2 bases; J trimming: 10 bases; junction bases outside the gene matches: 7.

This clone was seen a few times. The chain combines TRBV28 with TRBJ1-6, with no clear D. The ends were cut back, 5 bases at V and 7 bases at J, with 15 bases in the middle. The CDR3 is made up of 15 amino acids. Germline values: CDR1 MDHEN, CDR2 SYDVKM. The chain's CDR3 is CASSPSGERNSPLHF. The CDR3 nucleotides are TGTGCCAGCAGTCCCAGTGGGGAGAGAAATTCACCCCTCCACTTT.

Concerning this clone: The junction differs from germline at one of its ends, possibly a read error. The chain carries TRBV5-1 and TRBJ2-1; 9 nucleotides match TRBD1. This CDR3 region has 13 residues. CDR1 SGHRS and CDR2 YFSETQ come from the germline V gene. CDR3 DNA: TGCGCCAGCAGCTTGGGGGACAGGGATGAGGGCCTCTTC. Translation gives CASSLGDRDEGLF.